One sample yielded the 19 T cell receptor beta chains listed below, sequenced in a study of T cell changes during pregnancy in multiple sclerosis (dated by TCRdb to the late 2010s). Library prep was done by the immunoSEQ multiplex PCR assay. Imported from immuneACCESS, the table was reduced by TCRdb to in-frame sequences with V and J called. These copies leave out some clones; in studies compared against another copy, an unresolved V gene accounts for under half, and the cause of the remainder is not known. Within this sample are roughly 42,000 clones, with roughly 91% of them counted one time only. The ten biggest clones cover under 0.7% of the sample. The specimen comprised CD4+ T cells from peripheral blood mononuclear cells, sampled in the first trimester of pregnancy. Every receptor here comes from a female donor with multiple sclerosis, enrolled in a pregnancy study.

The chain joins TRBV7-6 to TRBJ2-3; 7 nucleotides line up with TRBD1. CDR1 is SGHVS and CDR2 is FNYEAQ in the germline V gene. With V trimmed by 2 bases and J by 3 bases, 11 bases remained unmatched. This CDR3 has 17 amino acids. The DNA for the CDR3 is TGTGCCAGCAGCTTAAAAGGGGGCGCGAGTAATACAGATACGCAGTATTTT. Translated, it gives CASSLKGGASNTDTQYF.

This clone was recorded a few times. This sequence joins TRBV25-1 and TRBJ2-1; 7 nucleotides match TRBD1. V was clipped by 4 bases and J by 7 bases; unmatched bases: 7. This CDR3 has 14 amino acids. Looked up from germline, CDR1 is MGHDK and CDR2 is SYGVNS. The CDR3 is CASSASTGRNEQFF. The CDR3 DNA reads TGTGCCAGCAGTGCCTCGACAGGGCGGAATGAGCAGTTCTTC.

The J gene is TRBJ1-1, the V gene TRBV28; weak D call: TRBD1 (6 bases). V gave up 6 bases and J gave up 4 bases, with 9 bases separating them. Germline V CDR1 and CDR2: MDHEN, SYDVKM. The CDR3 is 12 residues long. The CDR3: CASRQGGTEAFF. CDR3 nucleotide sequence: TGTGCCAGCAGACAGGGCGGCACTGAAGCTTTCTTT.

The V and J genes are TRBV7-2 and TRBJ2-6, with D perhaps matching TRBD2 (5 bases). V was pared by 1 base and J by 10 bases, with 14 bases between. This CDR3 comprises 15 residues. Germline V gene sequence: CDR1 SGHTA, CDR2 FQGNSA. CDR3 in amino acids: CASSLGGPALNVLTF. In nucleotides, the CDR3 is TGTGCCAGCAGCTTAGGCGGGCCTGCTTTAAACGTCCTGACTTTC.

CDR3 nucleotides: TGTGCCAGCAGTCCAGGATCAGGCAATCAGCCCCAGCATTTT. Its protein is CASSPGSGNQPQHF. The gene calls are TRBV7-9 and TRBJ1-5; D remains unclear. Trimming shortened V by 6 bases and J by 2 bases, and 11 bases separated the two germline ends. The CDR3 has 14 residues. The germline V gene encodes CDR1 SEHNR and CDR2 FQNEAQ (reference sequence).

The CDR3, as DNA: TGTGCCAGCAGCTTTTTTCAGGGGACTGAAAAACTGTTTTTT. It specifies CASSFFQGTEKLFF. The rearrangement uses TRBV5-8 and TRBJ1-4; tentatively, D is TRBD1 (6 bases). From germline, CDR1 is SGHTS and CDR2 YDEGEE. V was cut by 2 bases and J by 7 bases, with 12 bases left in between. The CDR3 has 14 amino acids.

This chain links TRBV4-1 with TRBJ2-2, with D possibly matching TRBD1 (5 bases). The CDR3 covers 17 residues. Germline-derived CDR1 and CDR2 are MGHRA and YSYEKL. The ends were cut back, 4 bases at V and 1 base at J, with 16 bases in the middle. This chain's CDR3 is CASSPMWKGRNTGELFF. The CDR3 bases are TGCGCCAGCAGCCCCATGTGGAAGGGGCGGAACACCGGGGAGCTGTTTTTT.

V is TRBV5-1 and J is TRBJ2-2; 8 bases map to TRBD1. Germline V gene lookup returns CDR1 SGHRS and CDR2 YFSETQ. This CDR3 has 14 residues. V was pared by 4 bases and J by 7 bases, with 6 bases of the junction left unmatched. The CDR3 loop is CASSGQGLDGELFF. The CDR3, as DNA: TGCGCCAGCAGCGGACAGGGTTTGGACGGGGAGCTGTTTTTT.

The rearrangement joins TRBV7-3 to TRBJ2-5; D ambiguous. The germline V gene encodes CDR1 SGHTA and CDR2 FQGTGA. The CDR3 sequence is 13 residues long. Between the trimmed V and J ends, which lost 1 base and 4 bases, there was a span of 7 bases. This chain's CDR3 is CASSLSGRETQYF. The CDR3 coding sequence is TGTGCCAGCAGCTTAAGCGGAAGAGAGACCCAGTACTTC.

The table lists this clone with a few counts. The gene calls are TRBV29-1 and TRBJ1-2; TRBD1 might be the D (6 bases). With 6 bases removed from V and 8 bases from J, the gap between germline ends came to 10 bases. The V gene's germline CDR1 is SQVTM and CDR2 ANQGSEA. CDR3 length equals 10 residues. CDR3 nucleotide sequence: TGCAGCGTAAACAGGGACGGCTACACCTTC. Translated, it gives CSVNRDGYTF.

For the CDR3, the DNA is TGTGCCAGCAGCTTGGAGCTGCTCTCCTACAATGAGCAGTTCTTC. This codes for CASSLELLSYNEQFF. The gene calls are TRBV11-2 and TRBJ2-1; unclear D gene. Per germline, CDR1 SGHAT and CDR2 FQNNGV. The CDR3 is made up of 15 amino acids. Between the trimmed V and J ends, which lost 3 bases and 0 bases, there was a span of 9 bases.

The sample holds one count of this clone. The chain employs TRBV30 and TRBJ2-7, with a tentative D call TRBD1 (5 bases). V was clipped by 0 bases and J by 2 bases, with 14 bases between them. Germline CDR1 GTSNPN, CDR2 SVGIG (reference sequence). The CDR3 has 15 residues. In DNA form, the CDR3 reads TGTGCCTGGAGTGTAGGGGATTCGCGACCCTACGAGCAGTACTTC. This translates into CAWSVGDSRPYEQYF.

This chain joins TRBV19 and TRBJ2-3, with D possibly matching TRBD1 (6 bases). This CDR3 is 15 amino acids long. Germline V gives CDR1 LNHDA, CDR2 SQIVND (reference sequence). V was clipped by 7 bases and J by 6 bases, with 20 bases between them. The CDR3 bases are TGTGCCAGTACAAATTTGCCAGGGGCTCGGGATACGCAGTATTTT. Protein sequence: CASTNLPGARDTQYF.

This sequence joins TRBV9 and TRBJ2-7; D uncertain. The CDR3 covers 14 residues. The ends were cut back, 1 base at V and 0 bases at J, with 8 bases in the middle. CDR1 and CDR2 from the germline V gene are SGDLS and YYNGEE. CDR3 sequence (DNA): TGTGCCAGCAGCGTATCAGGATTCTCCTACGAGCAGTACTTC. Amino acids: CASSVSGFSYEQYF.

This chain links TRBV9 with TRBJ2-1; weak D call: TRBD2 (6 bases). The germline V gene encodes CDR1 SGDLS and CDR2 YYNGEE. V was shortened by 0 bases and J by 7 bases, with 11 bases between the two germline ends. CDR3 length equals 14 residues. The CDR3 coding sequence is TGTGCCAGCAGCGTAGTCCCCCGGGGGAATGAGCAGTTCTTC. Its translation is CASSVVPRGNEQFF.

The CDR3 DNA is TGTGCCAGCAGCATACGAGACAGGGGAAAGCCCGGGGAGCTGTTTTTT. Protein product: CASSIRDRGKPGELFF. The gene calls are TRBV5-4 and TRBJ2-2, with TRBD1 identical over 8 bases. Per germline, CDR1 SGHNT and CDR2 YYREEE (reference sequence). The junction had 11 bases not matched to a gene; V was cut back by 4 bases and J by 6 bases. CDR3 size: 16 residues.

The chain uses TRBV28 and TRBJ2-7; 7 bases line up with TRBD1. The CDR3 totals 16 residues. V was pared by 2 bases and J by 4 bases, with 11 bases of the junction left unmatched. Germline loops: CDR1 MDHEN, CDR2 SYDVKM. CDR3 residues: CASSLETGTVPYEQYF. CDR3 DNA sequence: TGTGCCAGCAGTTTAGAAACCGGGACAGTCCCTTACGAGCAGTACTTC.

The chain couples TRBV7-2 to TRBJ2-3; 8 bases map to TRBD1. CDR3 length: 15 residues. Trimming cost V 5 bases and J 1 base; bases outside gene matches: 5. Germline V gives CDR1 SGHTA, CDR2 FQGNSA. The CDR3 DNA reads TGTGCCAGCAGCCGAGACAGGGGAGGCACAGATACGCAGTATTTT. It specifies CASSRDRGGTDTQYF.

The chain is built from TRBV4-3 and TRBJ2-7; 7 bases map to TRBD1. This CDR3 comprises 15 residues. With 5 bases clipped from V and 3 bases from J, the junction kept 10 bases outside the gene matches. Germline V lookup: CDR1 LGHNA, CDR2 YSLEER. In nucleotides, the CDR3 is TGCGCCAGCAGCTACAACAGGGGAGTAGGCTACGAGCAGTACTTC. This encodes CASSYNRGVGYEQYF.